This T cell receptor beta chain emerged from a study of tumor-infiltrating lymphocytes in oesophageal squamous cell carcinoma. Germline-derived CDR1 and CDR2 are SEHNR and FQNEAQ (reference sequence). This CDR3 has 17 amino acids. A single record per CDR3 protein comes from TCRdb applying MiXCR to the PCR reads. The table has 8,500 to 11,000 distinct CDR3 sequences, less than 75% seen once; the top ten hold about 30%. The V gene is TRBV7-9, the J gene TRBJ2-1; 9 bases are a match to TRBD2. The DNA end lines up better with TRBJ2-5; the J call may be wrong. Source material: esophageal tumor tissue. The receptor's source is a female donor with esophageal squamous cell carcinoma. The CDR3 is CASSLATIAGVRETQYF. The CDR3 region has the DNA TGTGCCAGCAGCTTAGCGACTATAGCGGGAGTTCGAGAGACCCAGTACTTC.